This passage covers 5 T cell receptor beta chains from one sample sequenced in a study of blood T cell repertoires in COVID-19. Sequenced by immunoSEQ multiplex PCR; TCRdb stores in-frame clones only, minus some. Found here are 60,000 to 70,000 clones, roughly 90% of them singletons; the top ten hold 0.95% to 1.5%. Sample: peripheral blood. These receptors were taken from a woman aged 60-75 years with acute or convalescent COVID-19.

This chain uses TRBV19 with TRBJ1-1, with 7 bases identical to TRBD1. The junction had 10 bases not matched to a gene; V was cut back by 8 bases and J by 4 bases. Germline assignment: CDR1 LNHDA and CDR2 SQIVND (reference sequence). The length of the CDR3 is 14 residues. CDR3 loop: CASSGGPSSTEAFF. The CDR3 region has the DNA TGTGCCAGTTCAGGGGGACCCTCGAGCACTGAAGCTTTCTTT.

The chain is built from TRBV5-4 and TRBJ2-7; 7 nucleotides agree with TRBD1. The CDR3 consists of 15 residues. CDR1 and CDR2 (germline): SGHNT, YYREEE (reference sequence). After removal of 5 bases from V and 6 bases from J, the junction contained 14 bases not matched to a gene. The DNA of the CDR3 is TGTGCCAGCAGTCCCGGGACAGAGCCTTTGGGCGAGCAGTACGTC. Translation: CASSPGTEPLGEQYV.

This sequence joins TRBV7-2 and TRBJ2-2, with 8 bases that match TRBD1. J gave up 0 bases and V 2 bases, and 8 bases lay outside the gene matches. CDR1 SGHTA and CDR2 FQGNSA come from the germline V gene. The CDR3 has 18 amino acids. The CDR3 DNA is TGTGCCAGCAGCTTATCGAGGGCAGGGGGCGCGAACACCGGGGAGCTGTTTTTT. Translated: CASSLSRAGGANTGELFF. The whole variable domain, filled in from reference TRBV7-2 and TRBJ2-2, reads GAGVSQSPSNKVTEKGKDVELRCDPISGHTALYWYRQSLGQGLEFLIYFQGNSAPDKSGLPSDRFSAERTGGSVSTLTIQRTQQEDSAVYLCASSLSRAGGANTGELFFGEGSRLTVL.

The chain uses TRBV21-1 and TRBJ2-7; the DNA was not used to check the table's D call, TRBD2. TRBV21-1 is reported as a pseudogene. The CDR3 runs to 15 residues. For the CDR3, the DNA is TGTGCCAGCGCCCAGACTAGCGGGAGCTCCTACGAGCAGTACGTC. This codes for CASAQTSGSSYEQYV.

This clone was counted only a few times. CDR3 protein: CASRLGSGWSNQPQHF. The CDR3 nucleotides are TGTGCCAGCAGGTTGGGGAGCGGGTGGAGCAATCAGCCCCAGCATTTT. This chain connects TRBV21-1 to TRBJ1-5. TRBV21-1 is given as a pseudogene. The CDR3 consists of 16 residues.